One sample yielded the 27 T cell receptor beta chains listed below, sequenced in a study of T cell responses to AZD1222 COVID-19 vaccine. Method: immunoSEQ multiplex PCR; TCRdb's copy keeps in-frame clones and lacks some. Among under 200,000 clones listed, roughly nine tenths were seen once. Sequenced here: peripheral blood, sampled on day 0 of MenACWY control vaccination. The receptors here all came from an adult in good health.

This clone was seen only a few times. The chain carries TRBV5-6 and TRBJ1-3, with 7 bases matching TRBD1. Trimming cost V 4 bases and J 8 bases; bases outside gene matches: 6. The germline V gene encodes CDR1 SGHDT and CDR2 YYEEEE. There are 13 residues in the CDR3. DNA of the CDR3: TGTGCCAGCAGCCCGGACCAGGGGGACACCATATATTTT. Its protein product is CASSPDQGDTIYF.

The chain has TRBV3-1 (or the pseudogene TRBV3-2) and TRBJ1-4, with TRBD1 matching 9 bases. Germline CDR1 LGHDT, CDR2 YNNKEL (reference sequence). The CDR3 is 15 residues long. After removal of 1 base from V and 8 bases from J, the junction contained 5 bases not matched to a gene. Here the CDR3 reads CASSQGGQGGEKLFF. CDR3 sequence (DNA): TGTGCCAGCAGCCAAGGGGGACAGGGTGGGGAAAAACTGTTTTTT.

The V call is TRBV18, the J call TRBJ1-2; maybe TRBD1 (5 bases). Germline V gene data show CDR1 as KGHSH and CDR2 as LQKENI. V lost 3 bases, J lost 7 bases, and 12 bases lay in between. This CDR3 contains 13 residues. The CDR3 DNA follows: TGTGCCAGCTCACCTGGGGGGGAAGCTGGCTACACCTTC. Residues: CASSPGGEAGYTF.

CDR3 sequence (DNA): TGTGCCACCAGTGACGGCGGACAGGCCCCTCACAATGAGCAGTTCTTC. Translated, it gives CATSDGGQAPHNEQFF. This chain joins TRBV24-1 and TRBJ2-1; 7 nucleotides match TRBD1. The CDR3 runs to 16 residues. Germline CDR1 is KGHDR and CDR2 is SFDVKD. The V and J ends lost 4 bases and 5 bases, in that order; junction bases with no gene match: 10.

Note on this clone: The same CDR3 can be traced to other DNA sequences in this sample. CDR3: CAWRLGPYNEQFF. Here the CDR3 DNA reads TGTGCCTGGAGACTAGGCCCCTACAATGAGCAGTTCTTC. The genes are TRBV30 and TRBJ2-1; D is possibly TRBD2 (5 bases). Trimming took 3 bases from V and 2 from J, leaving 8 bases between them. This CDR3 has 13 amino acids. CDR1 GTSNPN and CDR2 SVGIG come from the germline V gene (reference sequence).

The chain uses TRBV18 and TRBJ2-7; TRBD2 agrees at 14 bases. Germline assignment: CDR1 KGHSH and CDR2 LQKENI. With 4 bases clipped from V and 5 bases from J, the junction kept 4 bases outside the gene matches. The CDR3 extends over 15 amino acids. The chain's CDR3 is CASSRLAGGPDEQYF. The CDR3 coding sequence is TGTGCCAGCTCACGACTAGCGGGAGGGCCTGACGAGCAGTACTTC.

The chain uses TRBV7-2 and TRBJ2-3; D possibly corresponds to TRBD2 (6 bases). This CDR3 is 11 amino acids long. The V gene lost 0 bases and the J gene lost 11 bases, with 6 bases spanning the gap. CDR1 is SGHTA, CDR2 FQGNSA, per germline. CDR3 amino acids: CASSLAGGQYF. The DNA of the CDR3 is TGTGCCAGCAGCTTAGCGGGGGGGCAGTATTTT.

The chain couples TRBV18 to TRBJ1-1; D gene ambiguous. Looked up from germline, CDR1 is KGHSH and CDR2 is LQKENI. V shed 4 bases and J shed 6 bases, with 6 bases lying between them. The CDR3 runs 11 residues. The CDR3 coding sequence is TGTGCCAGCTCACGGGATTCTGAAGCTTTCTTT. Protein sequence: CASSRDSEAFF.

V is TRBV4-1 and J is TRBJ2-7; D possibly corresponds to TRBD2 (6 bases). CDR1 MGHRA and CDR2 YSYEKL come from the germline V gene. CDR3 length: 14 amino acids. V dropped 4 bases and J dropped 0 bases, with 10 bases sitting between them. The CDR3 loop is CASSPWGDSYEQYF. CDR3 nucleotides: TGCGCCAGCAGCCCCTGGGGGGACTCCTACGAGCAGTACTTC.

The chain links TRBV28 to TRBJ1-5; D possibly corresponds to TRBD1 (5 bases). This CDR3 is built from 14 residues. Trimming cost V 4 bases and J 0 bases, with 7 bases left between them. Germline CDR1 reads MDHEN; CDR2 reads SYDVKM. CDR3 region: CASSSGYSNQPQHF. The CDR3 nucleotides are TGTGCCAGCAGTTCAGGGTATAGCAATCAGCCCCAGCATTTT.

The chain links TRBV7-2 to TRBJ1-1; D gene ambiguous. CDR1 and CDR2 (germline): SGHTA, FQGNSA. V dropped 3 bases and J dropped 5 bases, with 22 bases sitting between them. The CDR3 covers 17 residues. The CDR3 DNA is TGTGCCAGCAGCTTTTGGGCCCTCCTGGTGGGGAATACTGAAGCTTTCTTT. It yields the protein CASSFWALLVGNTEAFF.

V gene TRBV28 combines with J gene TRBJ1-3, with a tentative D call TRBD1 (5 bases). V was cut by 7 bases and J by 2 bases, with 15 bases left in between. Germline-derived CDR1 and CDR2 are MDHEN and SYDVKM. This CDR3 is built from 15 residues. CDR3 sequence reads: CASNAGRRAGNTIYF. CDR3 sequence (DNA): TGTGCCAGCAACGCGGGACGGCGGGCTGGAAACACCATATATTTT.

This clone was observed a few times. The chain joins TRBV7-2 to TRBJ1-5; D remains ambiguous. The germline gives CDR1 SGHTA, CDR2 FQGNSA. V was clipped by 3 bases and J by 3 bases, with 12 bases between them. The CDR3 is 15 amino acids. CDR3 loop: CASSLVPNANQPQHF. The CDR3 DNA reads TGTGCCAGCAGCTTGGTACCGAACGCCAATCAGCCCCAGCATTTT.

This clone was found a few times. The rearrangement links TRBV28 to TRBJ1-5, with D perhaps TRBD1 (5 bases). CDR3 length equals 16 residues. Germline loops: CDR1 MDHEN, CDR2 SYDVKM. Between the trimmed V and J ends, which lost 7 bases and 4 bases, there was a span of 20 bases. CDR3 region: CASNQGAIGSNQPQHF. In DNA, the CDR3 is TGTGCCAGCAACCAGGGCGCGATAGGATCTAATCAGCCCCAGCATTTT.

The chain links TRBV15 to TRBJ1-5, with D hard to call. Germline values: CDR1 LNHNV, CDR2 YYDKDF (reference sequence). The ends were cut back, 1 base at V and 0 bases at J, with 7 bases in the middle. This CDR3 has 15 amino acids. The CDR3 region has the DNA TGTGCCACCAGCAGAGCGCAGGTTAGCAATCAGCCCCAGCATTTT. This translates into CATSRAQVSNQPQHF. Using reference TRBV15 and TRBJ1-5 for the parts outside the CDR3, the full variable domain is DAMVIQNPRYQVTQFGKPVTLSCSQTLNHNVMYWYQQKSSQAPKLLFHYYDKDFNNEADTPDNFQSRRPNTSFCFLDIRSPGLGDTAMYLCATSRAQVSNQPQHFGDGTRLSIL.

The chain recombines TRBV27 with TRBJ2-7; 11 nucleotides match TRBD1. After removal of 3 bases from V and 3 bases from J, the junction contained 4 bases not matched to a gene. The germline V gene encodes CDR1 MNHEY and CDR2 SMNVEV (reference sequence). The CDR3 runs 15 residues. CDR3 sequence reads: CASSLGTGGGYEQYF. Written as DNA, the CDR3 is TGTGCCAGCAGTTTGGGGACAGGGGGTGGCTACGAGCAGTACTTC.

A single count supports this clone. This chain connects TRBV2 to TRBJ2-1; D call uncertain. There are 11 residues in the CDR3. Trimming pared 2 bases from V and 4 bases from J, leaving 0 bases between. Germline V CDR1 and CDR2: SNHLY, FYNNEI. Here the CDR3 reads CASSEYNEQFF. The DNA for the CDR3 is TGTGCCAGCAGTGAATACAATGAGCAGTTCTTC.

The rearrangement uses TRBV19 and TRBJ2-7; 9 bases are shared with TRBD1. The junction had 8 bases not matched to a gene; V was cut back by 5 bases and J by 3 bases. Germline lookup yields CDR1 LNHDA and CDR2 SQIVND (reference sequence). There are 15 residues in the CDR3. CDR3 bases: TGTGCCAGTAGTCCCTCGACAGGGGGGTACTACGAGCAGTACTTC. This translates into CASSPSTGGYYEQYF.

V gene TRBV6-5 combines with J gene TRBJ1-5; possibly TRBD1 for D (5 bases). The V gene lost 5 bases and the J gene lost 2 bases, with 13 bases spanning the gap. Germline V gene lookup returns CDR1 MNHEY and CDR2 SVGAGI. This CDR3 has 15 amino acids. In DNA form, the CDR3 reads TGTGCCAGCAGTCCCGTGGGGACCCGCAATCAGCCCCAGCATTTT. Translated, it gives CASSPVGTRNQPQHF.

The gene calls are TRBV7-9 and TRBJ2-1, with D unresolved. V dropped 4 bases and J dropped 2 bases, with 15 bases sitting between them. This CDR3 is built from 16 residues. Per the germline V gene, CDR1 is SEHNR and CDR2 is FQNEAQ (reference sequence). This chain's CDR3 is CASSSYWVETYNEQFF. The CDR3 region has the DNA TGTGCCAGCAGCTCTTACTGGGTAGAAACCTACAATGAGCAGTTCTTC.

V gene TRBV15 combines with J gene TRBJ1-3; D is unresolved. Germline V lookup: CDR1 LNHNV, CDR2 YYDKDF (reference sequence). The V gene lost 0 bases and the J gene lost 0 bases, with 6 bases spanning the gap. The CDR3 is 15 residues long. The CDR3, as DNA: TGTGCCACCAGCAGAGACACCCTCTCTGGAAACACCATATATTTT. It codes for CATSRDTLSGNTIYF. The entire variable domain, with the rest obtained from reference TRBV15 and TRBJ1-3, is as follows: DAMVIQNPRYQVTQFGKPVTLSCSQTLNHNVMYWYQQKSSQAPKLLFHYYDKDFNNEADTPDNFQSRRPNTSFCFLDIRSPGLGDTAMYLCATSRDTLSGNTIYFGEGSWLTVV.

This clone has just one count. The chain recombines TRBV6-1 with TRBJ2-7; 11 nucleotides agree with TRBD2. The V segment lost 2 bases and the J segment 4 bases; nucleotides outside the gene matches: 4. The CDR3 is 15 amino acids. Germline V CDR1 and CDR2: MNHNS, SASEGT. For the CDR3, the DNA is TGTGCCAGCAGTGAAACTAGCGGGGGAAAGTACGAGCAGTACTTC. This encodes CASSETSGGKYEQYF.

The CDR3 coding sequence is TGTGCCTGGACCCCCGGGACCCATTTTAGGGGCAATCAGCCCCAGCATTTT. Its protein product is CAWTPGTHFRGNQPQHF. V is TRBV30 and J is TRBJ1-5; D may be TRBD1 (5 bases). V dropped 4 bases and J dropped 2 bases, with 21 bases sitting between them. In germline, CDR1 is GTSNPN, CDR2 SVGIG (reference sequence). This CDR3 has 17 amino acids.

The genes are TRBV7-2 and TRBJ2-7, with D hard to call. Germline lookup yields CDR1 SGHTA and CDR2 FQGNSA. Trimming stripped 7 bases from V and 3 bases from J, with 10 bases between. The CDR3 contains 12 residues. The CDR3 sequence is CASTDPGYEQYF. The CDR3 DNA reads as TGTGCCAGCACCGACCCTGGCTACGAGCAGTACTTC.

This clone was observed once. The gene calls are TRBV6-6 and TRBJ1-6, with D perhaps TRBD1 (5 bases). Trimming took off 2 bases at V and 2 bases at J, with 10 bases between the two ends. Germline V gives CDR1 MNHNY, CDR2 SVGAGI (reference sequence). The CDR3 extends over 16 amino acids. CDR3 nucleotide sequence: TGTGCCAGCAGTTACCTCGTGGGGGCCTATAATTCACCCCTCCACTTT. Translating gives CASSYLVGAYNSPLHF.

This chain links TRBV18 with TRBJ2-5; TRBD2 aligns across 11 bases. There are 15 residues in the CDR3. In germline, CDR1 is KGHSH, CDR2 LQKENI. The V gene end was trimmed by 3 bases and the J gene end by 5 bases; junction bases not matched to a gene: 5. The CDR3 bases are TGTGCCAGCTCACCCGGGACTAGCGGATGGGAGACCCAGTACTTC. Translated: CASSPGTSGWETQYF.

This rearrangement joins TRBV30 to TRBJ2-5; 10 bases line up with TRBD2. From germline, CDR1 is GTSNPN and CDR2 SVGIG (reference sequence). The CDR3 runs 13 residues. The J segment lost 7 bases and the V segment lost 2 bases, leaving 4 bases of the junction unmatched. The CDR3, as DNA: TGTGCCTGGAGTTTACTAGCGGGACGGACCCAGTACTTC. This encodes CAWSLLAGRTQYF.